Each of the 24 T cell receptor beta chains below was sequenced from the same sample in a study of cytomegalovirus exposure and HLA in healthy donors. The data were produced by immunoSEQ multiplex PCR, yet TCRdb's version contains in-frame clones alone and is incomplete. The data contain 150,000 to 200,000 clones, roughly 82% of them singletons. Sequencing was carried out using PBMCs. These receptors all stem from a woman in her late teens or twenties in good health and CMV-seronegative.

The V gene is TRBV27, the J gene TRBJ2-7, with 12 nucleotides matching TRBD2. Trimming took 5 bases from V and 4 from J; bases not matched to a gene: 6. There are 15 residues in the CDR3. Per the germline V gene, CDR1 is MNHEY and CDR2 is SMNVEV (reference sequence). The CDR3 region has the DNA TGTGCCAGCAGTCTGGCTAGCGGGGGGGCGTACGAGCAGTACTTC. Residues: CASSLASGGAYEQYF.

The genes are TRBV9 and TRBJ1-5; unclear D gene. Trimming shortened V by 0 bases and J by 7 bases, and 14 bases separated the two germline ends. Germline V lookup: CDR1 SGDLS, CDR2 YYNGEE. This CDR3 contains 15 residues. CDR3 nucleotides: TGTGCCAGCAGCGTAGCTGGCGGGGTCGGGCAGCCCCAGCATTTT. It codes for CASSVAGGVGQPQHF.

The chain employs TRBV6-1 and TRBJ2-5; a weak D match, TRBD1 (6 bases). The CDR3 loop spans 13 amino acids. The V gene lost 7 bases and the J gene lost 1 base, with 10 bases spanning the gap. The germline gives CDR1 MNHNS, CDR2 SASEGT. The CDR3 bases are TGTGCCAGCACCGTGGACAGCCAAGAGACCCAGTACTTC. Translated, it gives CASTVDSQETQYF.

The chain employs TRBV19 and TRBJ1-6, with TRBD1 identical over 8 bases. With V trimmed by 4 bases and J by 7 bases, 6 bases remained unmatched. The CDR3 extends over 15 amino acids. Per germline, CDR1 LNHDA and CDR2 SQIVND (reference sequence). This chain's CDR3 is CASSTTGDKNSPLHF. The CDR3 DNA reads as TGTGCCAGTAGTACGACAGGGGATAAGAATTCACCCCTCCACTTT.

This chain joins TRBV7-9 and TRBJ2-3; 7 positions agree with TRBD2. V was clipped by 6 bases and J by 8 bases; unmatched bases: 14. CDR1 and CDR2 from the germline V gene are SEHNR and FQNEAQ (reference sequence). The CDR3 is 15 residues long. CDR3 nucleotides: TGTGCCAGCAGTTCGGGGGAGGGCCTTTTAGTTACGCAGTATTTT. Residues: CASSSGEGLLVTQYF.

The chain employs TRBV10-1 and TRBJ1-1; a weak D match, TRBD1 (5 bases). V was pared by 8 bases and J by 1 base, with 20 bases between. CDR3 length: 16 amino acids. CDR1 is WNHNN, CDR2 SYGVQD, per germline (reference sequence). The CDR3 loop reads CASPTHGGRENTEAFF. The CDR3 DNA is TGCGCCAGCCCTACCCACGGGGGGAGGGAGAACACTGAAGCTTTCTTT.

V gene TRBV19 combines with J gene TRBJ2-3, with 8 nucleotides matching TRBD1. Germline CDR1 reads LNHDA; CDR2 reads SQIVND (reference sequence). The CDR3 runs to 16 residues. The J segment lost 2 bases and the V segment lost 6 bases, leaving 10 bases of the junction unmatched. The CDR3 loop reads CASRTPGTGDTDTQYF. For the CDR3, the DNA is TGTGCCAGTAGGACTCCCGGGACAGGAGACACAGATACGCAGTATTTT. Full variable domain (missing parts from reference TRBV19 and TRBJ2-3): DGGITQSPKYLFRKEGQNVTLSCEQNLNHDAMYWYRQDPGQGLRLIYYSQIVNDFQKGDIAEGYSVSREKKESFPLTVTSAQKNPTAFYLCASRTPGTGDTDTQYFGPGTRLTVL.

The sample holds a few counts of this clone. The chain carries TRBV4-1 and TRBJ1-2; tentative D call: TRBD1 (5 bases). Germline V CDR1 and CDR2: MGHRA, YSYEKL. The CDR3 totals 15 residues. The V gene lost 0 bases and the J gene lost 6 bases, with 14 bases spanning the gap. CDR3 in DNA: TGCGCCAGCAGCCAAGATGTGGCAGGGCGGAATGGCTACACCTTC. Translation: CASSQDVAGRNGYTF.

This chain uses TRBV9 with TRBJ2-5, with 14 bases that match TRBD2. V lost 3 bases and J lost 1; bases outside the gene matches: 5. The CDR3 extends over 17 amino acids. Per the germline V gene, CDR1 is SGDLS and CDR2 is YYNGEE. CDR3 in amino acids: CASSEGTSGGTQETQYF. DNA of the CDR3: TGTGCCAGCAGCGAGGGGACTAGCGGGGGCACCCAAGAGACCCAGTACTTC.

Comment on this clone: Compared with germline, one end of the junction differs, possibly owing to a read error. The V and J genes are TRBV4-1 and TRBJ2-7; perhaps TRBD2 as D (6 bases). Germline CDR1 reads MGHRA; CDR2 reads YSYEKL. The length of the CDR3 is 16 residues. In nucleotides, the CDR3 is TGCGCCAGCAGTCAAGGTCGTGGCGGGACCTCCTACGAGCAGTACTTC. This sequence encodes CASSQGRGGTSYEQYF.

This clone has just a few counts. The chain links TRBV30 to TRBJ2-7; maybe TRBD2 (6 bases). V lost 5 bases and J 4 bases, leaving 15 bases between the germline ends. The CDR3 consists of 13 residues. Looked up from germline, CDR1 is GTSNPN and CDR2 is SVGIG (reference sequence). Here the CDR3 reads CAWQGDGTYEQYF. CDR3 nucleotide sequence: TGTGCCTGGCAGGGAGACGGGACTTACGAGCAGTACTTC.

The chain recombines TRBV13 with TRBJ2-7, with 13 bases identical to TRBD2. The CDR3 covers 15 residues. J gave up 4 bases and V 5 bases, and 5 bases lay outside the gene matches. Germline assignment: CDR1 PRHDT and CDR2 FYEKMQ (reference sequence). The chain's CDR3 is CASSETSGRAYEQYF. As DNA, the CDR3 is TGTGCCAGCAGCGAAACTAGCGGGAGGGCGTACGAGCAGTACTTC.

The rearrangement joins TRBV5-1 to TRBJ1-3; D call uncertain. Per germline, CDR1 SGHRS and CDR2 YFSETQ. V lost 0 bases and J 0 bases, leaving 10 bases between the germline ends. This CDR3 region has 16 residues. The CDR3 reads CASSLAGPRSGNTIYF. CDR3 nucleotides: TGCGCCAGCAGCTTGGCGGGTCCCCGCTCTGGAAACACCATATATTTT. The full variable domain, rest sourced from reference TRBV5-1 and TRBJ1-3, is KAGVTQTPRYLIKTRGQQVTLSCSPISGHRSVSWYQQTPGQGLQFLFEYFSETQRNKGNFPGRFSGRQFSNSRSEMNVSTLELGDSALYLCASSLAGPRSGNTIYFGEGSWLTVV.

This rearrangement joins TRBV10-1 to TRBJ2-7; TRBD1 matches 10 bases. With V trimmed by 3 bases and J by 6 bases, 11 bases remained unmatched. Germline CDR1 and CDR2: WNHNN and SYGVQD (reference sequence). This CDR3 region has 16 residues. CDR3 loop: CASSDSRDRGTREQYF. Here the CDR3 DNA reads TGCGCCAGCAGTGATTCCCGGGACAGGGGAACACGCGAGCAGTACTTC.

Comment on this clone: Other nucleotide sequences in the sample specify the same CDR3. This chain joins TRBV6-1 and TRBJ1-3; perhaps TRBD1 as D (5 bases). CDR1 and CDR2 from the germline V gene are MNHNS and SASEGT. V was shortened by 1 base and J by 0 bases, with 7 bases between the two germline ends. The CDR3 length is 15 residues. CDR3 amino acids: CASSEVGGSGNTIYF. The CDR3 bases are TGTGCCAGCAGTGAAGTGGGGGGCTCTGGAAACACCATATATTTT.

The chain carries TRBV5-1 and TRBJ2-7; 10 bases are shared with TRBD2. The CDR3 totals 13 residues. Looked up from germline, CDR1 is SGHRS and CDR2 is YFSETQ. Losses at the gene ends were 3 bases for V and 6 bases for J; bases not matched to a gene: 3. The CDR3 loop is CASSWSGGAEQYF. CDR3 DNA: TGCGCCAGCAGCTGGAGCGGGGGGGCCGAGCAGTACTTC.

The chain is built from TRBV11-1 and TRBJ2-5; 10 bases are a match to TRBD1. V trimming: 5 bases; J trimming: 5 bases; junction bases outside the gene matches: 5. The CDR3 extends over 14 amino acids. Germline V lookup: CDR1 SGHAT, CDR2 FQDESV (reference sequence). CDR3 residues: CASSLDRGRETQYF. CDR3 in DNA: TGTGCCAGCAGCCTGGACAGGGGGAGGGAGACCCAGTACTTC.

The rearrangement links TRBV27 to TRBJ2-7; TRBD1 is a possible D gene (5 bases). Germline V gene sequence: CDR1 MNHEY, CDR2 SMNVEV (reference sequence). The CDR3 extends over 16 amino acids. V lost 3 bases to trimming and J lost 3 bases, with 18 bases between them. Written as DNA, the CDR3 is TGTGCCAGCAGTTTGTCAGGGCTCCAGCTCAGCTACGAGCAGTACTTC. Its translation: CASSLSGLQLSYEQYF.

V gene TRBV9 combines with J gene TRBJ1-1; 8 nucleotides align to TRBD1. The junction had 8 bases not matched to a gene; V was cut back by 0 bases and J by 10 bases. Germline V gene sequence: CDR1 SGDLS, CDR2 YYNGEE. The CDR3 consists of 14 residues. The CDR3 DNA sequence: TGTGCCAGCAGCGTAGCCCAGACAGGGGAGGGAGCTTTCTTT. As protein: CASSVAQTGEGAFF.

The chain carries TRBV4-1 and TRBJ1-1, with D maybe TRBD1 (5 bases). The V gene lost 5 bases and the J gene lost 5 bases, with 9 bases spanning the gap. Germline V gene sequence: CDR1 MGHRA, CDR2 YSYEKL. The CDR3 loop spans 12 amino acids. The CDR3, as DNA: TGCGCCAGCAGCTGGGGGGGGACTGAAGCTTTCTTT. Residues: CASSWGGTEAFF.

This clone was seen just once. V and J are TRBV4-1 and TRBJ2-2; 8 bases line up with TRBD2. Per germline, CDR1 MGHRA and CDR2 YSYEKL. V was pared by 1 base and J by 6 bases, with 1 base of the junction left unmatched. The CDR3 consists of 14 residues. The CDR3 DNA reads TGCGCCAGCAGCCAAGCGGGAGGGCCCGGGGAGCTGTTTTTT. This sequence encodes CASSQAGGPGELFF.

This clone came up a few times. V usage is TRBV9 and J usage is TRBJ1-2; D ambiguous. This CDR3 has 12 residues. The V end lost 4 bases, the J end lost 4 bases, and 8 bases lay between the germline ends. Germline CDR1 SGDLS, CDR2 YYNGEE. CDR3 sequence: CASSPGSYGYTF. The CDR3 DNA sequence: TGTGCCAGCAGCCCGGGGAGCTATGGCTACACCTTC. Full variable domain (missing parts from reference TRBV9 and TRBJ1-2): DSGVTQTPKHLITATGQRVTLRCSPRSGDLSVYWYQQSLDQGLQFLIQYYNGEERAKGNILERFSAQQFPDLHSELNLSSLELGDSALYFCASSPGSYGYTFGSGTRLTVV.

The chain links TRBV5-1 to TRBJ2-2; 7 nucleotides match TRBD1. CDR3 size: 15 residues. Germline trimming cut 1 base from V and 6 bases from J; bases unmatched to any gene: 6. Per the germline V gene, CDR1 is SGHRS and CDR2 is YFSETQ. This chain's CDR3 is CASSLLQGDSGELFF. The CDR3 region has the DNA TGCGCCAGCAGCTTGCTCCAGGGGGATTCCGGGGAGCTGTTTTTT.

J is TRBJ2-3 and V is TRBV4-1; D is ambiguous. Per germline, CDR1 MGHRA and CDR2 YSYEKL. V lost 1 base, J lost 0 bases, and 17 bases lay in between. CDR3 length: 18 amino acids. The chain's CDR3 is CASSQAIHSSTSTDTQYF. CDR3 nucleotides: TGCGCCAGCAGCCAAGCCATCCACAGCTCAACTAGCACAGATACGCAGTATTTT.